The present TCR beta chain was sequenced within a study of OX40 agonist ivuxolimab in advanced cancers. Study conclusions and caveats: Among the nonresponders, some also had low normalized T-cell clonal expansion. The study found among the lowest clonal expansion in partial responders at 0.1-3.0 mg/kg. With doses of 0.1 to 3.0 mg/kg, CD4+ and CD8+ blood T cells had undergone clonal expansion by week 6.

With 5 bases clipped from V and 4 bases from J, the junction kept 12 bases outside the gene matches. The CDR3 totals 16 residues. Per germline, CDR1 SGHTA and CDR2 FQGTGA. As to this clone: Its antigen remains unidentified.

Here immunoSEQ multiplex PCR was the method, and the copy in TCRdb shows in-frame clones only, minus some. The repertoire holds about 100,000 clones, with approximately 89% as singletons. The sequences come from CD4+ or CD8+ T cells sorted from blood, collected in a trial of the OX40 agonist ivuxolimab. The receptor comes from an adult with an advanced solid tumor such as melanoma, head and neck, liver or kidney cancer. The chain joins TRBV7-3 to TRBJ2-5; 8 nucleotides match TRBD1. CDR3 amino acids: CASSPLKQGAGETQYF. The CDR3 DNA reads TGTGCCAGCAGCCCACTAAAGCAGGGGGCAGGAGAGACCCAGTACTTC.